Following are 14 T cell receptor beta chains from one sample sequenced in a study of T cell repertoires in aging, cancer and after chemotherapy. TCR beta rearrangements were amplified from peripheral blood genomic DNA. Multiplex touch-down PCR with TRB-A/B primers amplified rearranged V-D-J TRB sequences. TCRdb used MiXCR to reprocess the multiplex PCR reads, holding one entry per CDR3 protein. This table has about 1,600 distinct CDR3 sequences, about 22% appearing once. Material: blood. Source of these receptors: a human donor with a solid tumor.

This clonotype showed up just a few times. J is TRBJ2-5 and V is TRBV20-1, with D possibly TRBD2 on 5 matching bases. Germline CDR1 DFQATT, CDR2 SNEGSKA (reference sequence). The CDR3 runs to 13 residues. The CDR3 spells CSPTREGQETQYF. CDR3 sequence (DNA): TGCAGCCCTACTAGAGAAGGACAAGAGACCCAGTACTTC.

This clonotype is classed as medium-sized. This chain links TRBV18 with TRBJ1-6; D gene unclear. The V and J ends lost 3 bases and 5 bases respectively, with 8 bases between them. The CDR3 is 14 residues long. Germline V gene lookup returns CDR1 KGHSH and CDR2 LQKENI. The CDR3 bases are TGTGCCAGCTCACCGGGCCCAGATAATTCACCCCTCCACTTT. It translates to CASSPGPDNSPLHF.

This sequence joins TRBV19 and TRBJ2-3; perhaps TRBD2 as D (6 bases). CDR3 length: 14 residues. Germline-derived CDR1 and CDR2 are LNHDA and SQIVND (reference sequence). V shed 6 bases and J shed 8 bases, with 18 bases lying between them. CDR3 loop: CASSQTEGLGTQYF. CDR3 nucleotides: TGTGCCAGTAGCCAGACGGAGGGGCTGGGTACGCAGTATTTT.

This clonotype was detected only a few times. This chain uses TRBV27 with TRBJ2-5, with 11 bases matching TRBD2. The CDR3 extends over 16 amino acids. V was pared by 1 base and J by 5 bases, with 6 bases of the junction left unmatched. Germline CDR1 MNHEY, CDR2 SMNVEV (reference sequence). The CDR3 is CASSLFASGGTETQYF. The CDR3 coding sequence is TGTGCCAGCAGTTTATTTGCTAGCGGGGGGACCGAGACCCAGTACTTC.

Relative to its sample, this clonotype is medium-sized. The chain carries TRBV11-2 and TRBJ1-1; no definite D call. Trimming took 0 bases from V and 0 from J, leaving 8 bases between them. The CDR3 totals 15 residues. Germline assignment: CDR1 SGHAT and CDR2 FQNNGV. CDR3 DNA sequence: TGTGCCAGCAGCTTAGATCTTTTAGTGAACACTGAAGCTTTCTTT. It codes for CASSLDLLVNTEAFF.

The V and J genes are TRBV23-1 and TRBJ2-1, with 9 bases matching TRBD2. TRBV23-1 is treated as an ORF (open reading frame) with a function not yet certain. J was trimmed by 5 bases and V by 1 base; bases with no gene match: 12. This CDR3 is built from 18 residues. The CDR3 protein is CASSQCEREVWEDNEQFF. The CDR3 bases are TGCGCCAGCAGTCAATGTGAGCGGGAGGTTTGGGAGGACAATGAGCAGTTCTTC.

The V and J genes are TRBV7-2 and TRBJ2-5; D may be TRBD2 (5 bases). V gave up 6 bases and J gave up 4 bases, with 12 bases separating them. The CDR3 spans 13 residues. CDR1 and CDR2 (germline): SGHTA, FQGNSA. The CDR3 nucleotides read TGTGCCAGCAGTCCAGCTCGGGGAGAGACCCAGTACTTC. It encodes CASSPARGETQYF.

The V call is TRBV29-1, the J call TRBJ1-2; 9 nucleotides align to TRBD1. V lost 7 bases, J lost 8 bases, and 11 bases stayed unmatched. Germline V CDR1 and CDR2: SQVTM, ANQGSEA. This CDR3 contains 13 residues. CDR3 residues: CSASPGTGRGYTF. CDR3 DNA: TGCAGCGCCAGTCCCGGGACAGGGCGCGGCTACACCTTC.

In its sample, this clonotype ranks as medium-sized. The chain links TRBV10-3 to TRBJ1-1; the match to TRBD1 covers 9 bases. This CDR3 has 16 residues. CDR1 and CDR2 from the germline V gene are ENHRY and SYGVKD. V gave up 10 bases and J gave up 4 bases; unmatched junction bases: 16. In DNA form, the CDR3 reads TGTGCCACCGCTAGGGGGGACAGGGTAGATGGCACTGAAGCTTTCTTT. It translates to CATARGDRVDGTEAFF.

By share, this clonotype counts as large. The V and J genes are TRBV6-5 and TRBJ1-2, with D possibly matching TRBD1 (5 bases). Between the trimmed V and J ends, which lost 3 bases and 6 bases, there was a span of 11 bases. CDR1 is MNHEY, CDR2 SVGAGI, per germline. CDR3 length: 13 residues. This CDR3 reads CASSYSRVDGYTF. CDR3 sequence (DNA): TGTGCCAGCAGTTATTCCAGGGTTGATGGCTACACCTTC.

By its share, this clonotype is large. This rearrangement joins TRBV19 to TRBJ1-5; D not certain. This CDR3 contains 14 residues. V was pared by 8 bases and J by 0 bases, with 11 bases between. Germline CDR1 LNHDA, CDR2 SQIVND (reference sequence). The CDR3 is CASAERDSNQPQHF. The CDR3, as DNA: TGTGCCAGTGCCGAGCGGGATAGCAATCAGCCCCAGCATTTT.

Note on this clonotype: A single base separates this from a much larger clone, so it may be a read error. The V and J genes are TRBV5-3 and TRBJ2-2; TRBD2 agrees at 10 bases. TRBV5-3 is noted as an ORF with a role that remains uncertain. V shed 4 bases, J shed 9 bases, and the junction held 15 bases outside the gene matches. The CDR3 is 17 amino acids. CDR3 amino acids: CARSPGLAGGCTRELFF. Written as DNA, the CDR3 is TGTGCCAGAAGCCCGGGTTTAGCGGGGGGTTGTACCAGGGAGCTGTTTTTT.

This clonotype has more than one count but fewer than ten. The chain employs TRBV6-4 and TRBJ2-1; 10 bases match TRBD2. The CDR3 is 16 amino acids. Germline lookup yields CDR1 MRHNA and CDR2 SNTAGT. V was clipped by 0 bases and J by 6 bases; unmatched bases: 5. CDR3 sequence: CASSDSPLAGANEQFF. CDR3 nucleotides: TGTGCCAGCAGTGACTCGCCGCTAGCGGGGGCCAATGAGCAGTTCTTC.

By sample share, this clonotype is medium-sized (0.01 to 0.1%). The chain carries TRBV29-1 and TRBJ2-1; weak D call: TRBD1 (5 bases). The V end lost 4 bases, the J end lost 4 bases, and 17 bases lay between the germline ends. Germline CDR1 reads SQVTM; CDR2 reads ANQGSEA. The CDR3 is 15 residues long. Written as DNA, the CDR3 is TGCAGCGTTGGGGGCTCCGGAGATAGATACAATGAGCAGTTCTTC. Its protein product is CSVGGSGDRYNEQFF.